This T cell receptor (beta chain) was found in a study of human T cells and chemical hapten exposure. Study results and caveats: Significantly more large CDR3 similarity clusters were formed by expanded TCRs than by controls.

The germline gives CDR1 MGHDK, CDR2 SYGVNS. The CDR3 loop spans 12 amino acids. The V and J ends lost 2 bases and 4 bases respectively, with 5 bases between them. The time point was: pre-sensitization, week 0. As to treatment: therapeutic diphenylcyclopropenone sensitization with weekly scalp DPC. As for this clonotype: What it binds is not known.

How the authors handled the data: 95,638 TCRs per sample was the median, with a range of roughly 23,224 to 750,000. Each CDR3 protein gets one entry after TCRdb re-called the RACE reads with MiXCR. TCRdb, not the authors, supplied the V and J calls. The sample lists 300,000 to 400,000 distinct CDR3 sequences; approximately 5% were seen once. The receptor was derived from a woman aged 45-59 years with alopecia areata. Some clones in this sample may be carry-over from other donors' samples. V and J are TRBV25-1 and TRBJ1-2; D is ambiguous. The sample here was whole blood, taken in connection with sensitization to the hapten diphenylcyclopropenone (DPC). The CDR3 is CASSESAYGYTF. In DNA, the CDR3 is TGTGCCAGCAGTGAAAGCGCCTATGGCTACACCTTC.